This T cell receptor (beta chain) appears in the sequencing data of a study of blood T cell repertoires in COVID-19. The wider study: Nucleic acid was either cDNA or gDNA, and it came from T cells, B-cell-depleted T cells, or PBMCs.

The assay was immunoSEQ multiplex PCR, and TCRdb's table has in-frame clones only and misses some. The table has about 170,000 clones, 80% to 90% seen once. The germline V gene has CDR1 MNHNS and CDR2 SASEGT. This CDR3 has 17 amino acids. V was pared by 1 base and J by 1 base, with 3 bases of the junction left unmatched. The TCR was taken from a woman aged 60 to 75 with COVID-19, enrolled during active disease. The chain joins TRBV6-1 to TRBJ2-1; 11 nucleotides align to TRBD2. The source material was peripheral blood. CDR3 coding DNA: TGTGCCAGCAGTGAAGGACTAGCGGGGCTATCCTACAATGAGCAGTTCTTC. Residues: CASSEGLAGLSYNEQFF.